The 25 T cell receptor beta chains given below trace back to one sample, sequenced in a study of blood T cell repertoires in COVID-19. Assay: immunoSEQ multiplex PCR; the TCRdb copy retains only in-frame clones and omits some. The data contain about 300,000 clones, 75% to 90% of them singletons. Sequences were obtained from PBMCs or T cells enriched from blood (not recorded which). These receptor sequences come from a woman aged 25 to 39 who had been exposed to COVID-19.

The chain recombines TRBV21-1 with TRBJ2-3; TRBD1 is the table's D call, not checked against the DNA. TRBV21-1 constitutes a pseudogene. The CDR3 is 15 residues long. CDR3 amino acids: CASSQGTGKADTQYF. The CDR3 nucleotides read TGTGCCAGCAGCCAGGGGACAGGGAAAGCAGATACGCAGTATTTT.

The chain uses TRBV2 and TRBJ2-7, with unresolved D. This CDR3 contains 14 residues. The germline CDR1 and CDR2 sequences are SNHLY and FYNNEI. V was clipped by 3 bases and J by 4 bases, with 13 bases between them. In DNA form, the CDR3 reads TGTGCCAGCAGTGATGACAACCCCAATTACGAGCAGTACTTC. Its protein product is CASSDDNPNYEQYF.

The chain links TRBV19 to TRBJ2-2, with a weak D call TRBD2 (7 bases). Trimming cost V 3 bases and J 6 bases, with 14 bases left between them. The germline CDR1 and CDR2 sequences are LNHDA and SQIVND (reference sequence). The CDR3 totals 15 residues. The CDR3 DNA follows: TGTGCCAGTAGTATGGGGGGGCCGGTTGCCGGGGAGCTGTTTTTT. Protein product: CASSMGGPVAGELFF.

This chain connects TRBV28 to TRBJ1-6; D remains ambiguous. Trimming removed 8 bases at V and 9 bases at J, with 14 bases between. The CDR3 spans 13 residues. Germline CDR1 reads MDHEN; CDR2 reads SYDVKM. The CDR3 loop reads CASASGIFSPLHF. CDR3 bases: TGTGCCAGCGCCTCGGGGATATTTTCACCCCTCCACTTT.

The chain joins TRBV24-1 to TRBJ2-1; D is possibly TRBD2 (6 bases). The CDR3 totals 15 residues. V was shortened by 4 bases and J by 9 bases, with 18 bases between the two germline ends. The germline CDR1 and CDR2 sequences are KGHDR and SFDVKD. CDR3 region: CATSDRWGGKVEQFF. The CDR3 DNA follows: TGTGCCACCAGTGACCGATGGGGCGGGAAAGTTGAGCAGTTCTTC.

This chain uses TRBV9 with TRBJ2-4; 7 bases match TRBD1. The CDR3 spans 13 residues. V lost 4 bases, J lost 7 bases, and 5 bases stayed unmatched. Per germline, CDR1 SGDLS and CDR2 YYNGEE. The CDR3 DNA reads TGTGCCAGCAGCTCCAGACAGGGTAACATTCAGTACTTC. Its translation is CASSSRQGNIQYF.

CDR3: CASRNGLNYGYTF. The CDR3 nucleotides read TGTGCCAGCCGAAACGGACTTAACTATGGCTACACCTTC. V usage is TRBV19 and J usage is TRBJ1-2; D ambiguous. Germline V gene data show CDR1 as LNHDA and CDR2 as SQIVND (reference sequence). The CDR3 loop spans 13 amino acids. Trimming removed 9 bases at V and 1 base at J, with 12 bases between. Based on the CDR3 plus reference TRBV19 and TRBJ1-2, the full variable domain is DGGITQSPKYLFRKEGQNVTLSCEQNLNHDAMYWYRQDPGQGLRLIYYSQIVNDFQKGDIAEGYSVSREKKESFPLTVTSAQKNPTAFYLCASRNGLNYGYTFGSGTRLTVV.

This rearrangement joins TRBV6-1 to TRBJ2-7; TRBD2 is a possible D gene (5 bases). Germline CDR1 reads MNHNS; CDR2 reads SASEGT. The V end was cut by 2 bases, the J end by 4 bases, with 15 bases between. The CDR3 is made up of 15 amino acids. Here the CDR3 DNA reads TGTGCCAGCAGTGAATATTATGAGGACTTTTACGAGCAGTACTTC. Its translation: CASSEYYEDFYEQYF.

This clone was seen a single time. This chain connects TRBV5-1 to TRBJ2-3; tentative D call: TRBD2 (6 bases). The germline V gene encodes CDR1 SGHRS and CDR2 YFSETQ. V lost 7 bases and J lost 3, with 18 bases in between. This CDR3 region has 15 residues. CDR3 in amino acids: CASALEAAGTDTQYF. DNA for the CDR3: TGCGCCAGCGCACTGGAAGCGGCGGGGACAGATACGCAGTATTTT.

The chain employs TRBV7-3 and TRBJ2-3; 12 bases are a match to TRBD2. The germline CDR1 and CDR2 sequences are SGHTA and FQGTGA. The CDR3 extends over 16 amino acids. Trimming cost V 4 bases and J 5 bases; bases outside gene matches: 7. The CDR3 DNA reads as TGTGCCAGCAGCTCTAGCGGGGGGGCTCCGGGAGATACGCAGTATTTT. This codes for CASSSSGGAPGDTQYF.

The CDR3 sequence: CASSQLAGGLAYEQYF. CDR3 sequence (DNA): TGCGCCAGCAGCCAACTAGCGGGAGGCCTCGCCTACGAGCAGTACTTC. This chain uses TRBV4-1 with TRBJ2-7; 11 nucleotides line up with TRBD2. CDR1 and CDR2 from the germline V gene are MGHRA and YSYEKL. V lost 2 bases, J lost 2 bases, and 5 bases stayed unmatched. The CDR3 has 16 amino acids.

CDR3 bases: TGTGCCACCAGCAGAGATCGTACACCAACAGATACGCAGTATTTT. Amino acid sequence: CATSRDRTPTDTQYF. V and J are TRBV15 and TRBJ2-3; D is ambiguous. This CDR3 is 15 amino acids long. V was pared by 0 bases and J by 3 bases, with 10 bases between. Germline CDR1 LNHNV, CDR2 YYDKDF (reference sequence).

This clone appeared once. This chain connects TRBV16 to TRBJ1-2; D not certain. V dropped 3 bases and J dropped 4 bases, with 12 bases sitting between them. The CDR3 has 14 amino acids. The germline CDR1 and CDR2 sequences are KGHSY and FQNENV. CDR3 protein: CASSHGVSAYGYTF. In DNA form, the CDR3 reads TGTGCCAGCAGCCACGGGGTATCGGCCTATGGCTACACCTTC.

This sequence joins TRBV15 and TRBJ1-4; D may be TRBD1 (6 bases). Germline lookup yields CDR1 LNHNV and CDR2 YYDKDF (reference sequence). V lost 2 bases and J lost 3, with 10 bases in between. The CDR3 is 15 residues long. CDR3 sequence reads: CATSRNREANEKLFF. Here the CDR3 DNA reads TGTGCCACCAGCAGAAACAGGGAAGCTAATGAAAAACTGTTTTTT.

The chain couples TRBV2 to TRBJ1-3, with D unclear. Germline CDR1 and CDR2: SNHLY and FYNNEI. Deletions cut 2 bases from V and 3 bases from J, with 5 bases between. The CDR3 runs 13 residues. In DNA, the CDR3 is TGTGCCAGCAGTGAATACAGTGGAAACACCATATATTTT. Residues: CASSEYSGNTIYF.

This chain connects TRBV28 to TRBJ1-3; the match to TRBD1 covers 8 bases. The trim removed 0 bases at V and 1 base at J, leaving 2 bases unmatched. Germline V gene sequence: CDR1 MDHEN, CDR2 SYDVKM. There are 16 residues in the CDR3. The CDR3 protein is CASSLWDRVSGNTIYF. DNA of the CDR3: TGTGCCAGCAGTTTATGGGACAGGGTGTCTGGAAACACCATATATTTT.

The chain joins TRBV28 to TRBJ2-7; D might be TRBD2 (6 bases). The V and J ends lost 7 bases and 1 base respectively, with 17 bases between them. Germline lookup yields CDR1 MDHEN and CDR2 SYDVKM. The CDR3 sequence is 15 residues long. The CDR3 loop reads CASNPGLFSSYEQYF. As DNA, the CDR3 is TGTGCCAGCAACCCCGGACTATTTTCGTCCTACGAGCAGTACTTC.

The CDR3 DNA reads as TGTGCCAGTAGTATACGAAGGACAGGGGTTTCCAGCGGGGAGCTGTTTTTT. Translation gives CASSIRRTGVSSGELFF. V and J are TRBV19 and TRBJ2-2; 9 bases map to TRBD1. V shed 2 bases, J shed 7 bases, and the junction held 11 bases outside the gene matches. Germline CDR1 LNHDA, CDR2 SQIVND (reference sequence). This CDR3 has 17 amino acids.

DNA for the CDR3: TGTGCCAGCAGCGTAGCTCATACTAGCGGAACCGGGGAGCTGTTTTTT. This codes for CASSVAHTSGTGELFF. The chain employs TRBV9 and TRBJ2-2, with 8 bases aligning to TRBD2. Germline-derived CDR1 and CDR2 are SGDLS and YYNGEE. Trimming at V came to 0 bases and at J to 5 bases, leaving 6 bases not matched to a gene. This CDR3 has 16 amino acids.

This chain links TRBV6-5 with TRBJ1-2, with a tentative D call TRBD1 (6 bases). Germline CDR1 and CDR2: MNHEY and SVGAGI. The CDR3 extends over 15 amino acids. Trimming shortened V by 5 bases and J by 4 bases, and 17 bases separated the two germline ends. CDR3 amino acids: CASSKLPPDSYGYTF. The CDR3 nucleotides are TGTGCCAGCAGTAAATTACCCCCGGACAGCTATGGCTACACCTTC.

The rearrangement joins TRBV7-2 to TRBJ2-3; 8 bases map to TRBD2. The length of the CDR3 is 18 residues. J lost 3 bases, V lost 2 bases, and 13 bases had no gene match. Germline lookup yields CDR1 SGHTA and CDR2 FQGNSA. Here the CDR3 reads CASSLSTSGVQKTDTQYF. Here the CDR3 DNA reads TGTGCCAGCAGCTTAAGTACTAGCGGCGTCCAAAAAACAGATACGCAGTATTTT. Full variable domain (remainder filled in from reference TRBV7-2 and TRBJ2-3): GAGVSQSPSNKVTEKGKDVELRCDPISGHTALYWYRQSLGQGLEFLIYFQGNSAPDKSGLPSDRFSAERTGGSVSTLTIQRTQQEDSAVYLCASSLSTSGVQKTDTQYFGPGTRLTVL.

The J gene is TRBJ2-5, the V gene TRBV7-9, with TRBD1 matching over 10 bases. The CDR3 sequence is 15 residues long. Looked up from germline, CDR1 is SEHNR and CDR2 is FQNEAQ (reference sequence). Trimming took 3 bases from V and 5 from J; bases not matched to a gene: 6. CDR3 region: CASSFTTGGSETQYF. The CDR3 coding sequence is TGTGCCAGCAGCTTTACGACAGGGGGCAGTGAGACCCAGTACTTC.

This clone was picked up one time. This sequence joins TRBV5-5 and TRBJ1-1; maybe TRBD1 (5 bases). Germline CDR1 SGHKS, CDR2 YYEKEE (reference sequence). V lost 0 bases and J 3 bases, leaving 6 bases between the germline ends. The CDR3 is 13 residues long. Written as DNA, the CDR3 is TGTGCCAGCAGCTTGGTAGGGGACACTGAAGCTTTCTTT. This codes for CASSLVGDTEAFF.

This clone was observed a single time. The rearrangement uses TRBV28 and TRBJ2-1; 9 bases map to TRBD2. Germline lookup yields CDR1 MDHEN and CDR2 SYDVKM. There are 15 residues in the CDR3. V lost 5 bases, J lost 4 bases, and 6 bases stayed unmatched. The CDR3 here is CASSPLLAGYNEQFF. CDR3 in DNA: TGTGCCAGCAGTCCGCTCCTAGCGGGATACAATGAGCAGTTCTTC.

This rearrangement joins TRBV4-1 to TRBJ1-5, with TRBD1 as a possible D gene (6 bases). The ends were cut back, 3 bases at V and 4 bases at J, with 16 bases in the middle. The length of the CDR3 is 16 residues. CDR1 and CDR2 (germline): MGHRA, YSYEKL. DNA for the CDR3: TGCGCCAGCAGCCATGGAGAGGGGGACCGGAATCAGCCCCAGCATTTT. Amino acids: CASSHGEGDRNQPQHF.